This entry is about one TCR beta chain. Its antigen remains unknown. Each CDR3 protein is one row after TCRdb ran MiXCR on the reads. Of 340,000 or so distinct CDR3 sequences listed, around 25% were seen once; the top ten hold roughly 14%. The data stem from a study of T cell repertoires in cytomegalovirus infection. The CDR3 is 17 amino acids. Germline-derived CDR1 and CDR2 are SGHVT and SQSDAQ. The source was cultured PBMCs, collected from culture after CMV antigen stimulation. The receptor comes from a human donor in good health (CMV status not recorded). Some clones in this sample may be carry-over from other donors' samples. The chain has TRBV7-4 and TRBJ2-7, with D perhaps TRBD1 (6 bases). CDR3 loop: CGSSLASGRGSSYEQYV. In DNA, the CDR3 is TGTGGCAGCAGCTTAGCGTCGGGCAGGGGTTCCTCCTACGAGCAGTACGTC.